The clone carrying this T cell receptor beta chain appeared many times. The data stem from a study of T-cell reconstitution after alpha-beta-depleted transplantation in children. Using unique molecular identifiers, the investigators prepared the TCRbeta library. TCRdb re-called the PCR reads through MiXCR, storing one row per CDR3 protein. The sample has some 75,000 distinct CDR3 sequences; just under 7.5% are singletons. CDR1 and CDR2 from the germline V gene are SGHRS and YFSETQ. The CDR3 is 17 residues long. V lost 0 bases and J 2 bases, leaving 16 bases between the germline ends. The source of this sequence is a human donor who donated a stem cell graft to a child with acute lymphoblastic leukemia. V is TRBV5-1 and J is TRBJ2-3; D is ambiguous. The sample consisted of PBMCs from the stem cell graft donor, taken from the stem cell graft. CDR3 DNA: TGCGCCAGCAGCTTGGTAGGCAGGTCGAGCCCCACAGATACGCAGTATTTT. Its translation: CASSLVGRSSPTDTQYF.